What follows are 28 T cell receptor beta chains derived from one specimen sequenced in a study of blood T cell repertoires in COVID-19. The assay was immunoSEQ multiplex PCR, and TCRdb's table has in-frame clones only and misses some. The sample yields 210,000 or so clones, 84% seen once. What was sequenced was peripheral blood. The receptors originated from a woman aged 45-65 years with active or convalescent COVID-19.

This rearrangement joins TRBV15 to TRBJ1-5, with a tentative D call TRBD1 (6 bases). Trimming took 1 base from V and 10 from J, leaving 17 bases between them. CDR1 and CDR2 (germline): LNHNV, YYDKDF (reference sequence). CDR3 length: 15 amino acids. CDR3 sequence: CATSRGESSRGPQHF. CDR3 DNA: TGTGCCACCAGCAGAGGCGAATCGTCCAGGGGCCCCCAGCATTTT.

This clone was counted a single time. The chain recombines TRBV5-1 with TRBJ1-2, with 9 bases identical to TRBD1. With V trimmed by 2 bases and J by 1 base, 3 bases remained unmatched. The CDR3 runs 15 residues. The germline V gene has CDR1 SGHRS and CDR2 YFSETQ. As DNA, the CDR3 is TGCGCCAGCAGCTTAACGACAGGGGGTAACTATGGCTACACCTTC. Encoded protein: CASSLTTGGNYGYTF.

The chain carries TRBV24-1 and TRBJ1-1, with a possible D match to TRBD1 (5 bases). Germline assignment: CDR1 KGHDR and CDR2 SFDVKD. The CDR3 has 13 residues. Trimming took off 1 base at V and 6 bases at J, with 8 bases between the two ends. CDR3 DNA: TGTGCCACCAGTGATTTTTGGGGGGCTGAAGCTTTCTTT. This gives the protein CATSDFWGAEAFF.

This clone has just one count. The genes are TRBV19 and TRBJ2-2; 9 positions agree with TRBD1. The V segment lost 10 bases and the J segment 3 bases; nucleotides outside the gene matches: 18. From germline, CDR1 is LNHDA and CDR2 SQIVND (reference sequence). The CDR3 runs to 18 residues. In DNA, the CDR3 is TGTGCCACTATACAGGGGGCTTGGACAGGGACATACACCGGGGAGCTGTTTTTT. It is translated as CATIQGAWTGTYTGELFF.

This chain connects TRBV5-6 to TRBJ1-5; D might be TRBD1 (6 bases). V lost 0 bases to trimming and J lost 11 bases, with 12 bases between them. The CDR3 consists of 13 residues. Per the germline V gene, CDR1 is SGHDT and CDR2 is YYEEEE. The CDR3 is CASSLDGHRAQHF. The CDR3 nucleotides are TGTGCCAGCAGCTTGGACGGACACAGGGCCCAGCATTTT.

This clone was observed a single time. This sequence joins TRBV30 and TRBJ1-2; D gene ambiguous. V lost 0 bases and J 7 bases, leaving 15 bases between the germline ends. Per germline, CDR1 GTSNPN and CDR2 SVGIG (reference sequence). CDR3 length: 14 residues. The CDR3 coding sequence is TGTGCCTGGAGTGTACGGCGGAATGAGGGTGGCTACACCTTC. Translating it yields CAWSVRRNEGGYTF.

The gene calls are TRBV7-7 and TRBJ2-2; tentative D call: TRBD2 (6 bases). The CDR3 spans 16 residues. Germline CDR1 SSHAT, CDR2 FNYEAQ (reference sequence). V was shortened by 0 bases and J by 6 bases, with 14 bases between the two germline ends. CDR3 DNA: TGTGCCAGCAGCTTAGCAGGGGCGCGGGGTGCCGGGGAGCTGTTTTTT. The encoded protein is CASSLAGARGAGELFF.

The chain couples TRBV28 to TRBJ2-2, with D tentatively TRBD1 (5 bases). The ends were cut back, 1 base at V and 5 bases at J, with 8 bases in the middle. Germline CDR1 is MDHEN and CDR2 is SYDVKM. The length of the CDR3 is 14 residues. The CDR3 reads CASSLLTVTGELFF. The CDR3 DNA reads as TGTGCCAGCAGTTTATTGACAGTGACCGGGGAGCTGTTTTTT.

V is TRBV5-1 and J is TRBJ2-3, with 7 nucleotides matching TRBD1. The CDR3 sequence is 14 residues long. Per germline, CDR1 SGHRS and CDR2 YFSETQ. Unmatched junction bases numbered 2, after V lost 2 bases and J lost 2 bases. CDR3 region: CASSLGTDTDTQYF. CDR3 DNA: TGCGCCAGCAGCTTAGGGACAGACACAGATACGCAGTATTTT.

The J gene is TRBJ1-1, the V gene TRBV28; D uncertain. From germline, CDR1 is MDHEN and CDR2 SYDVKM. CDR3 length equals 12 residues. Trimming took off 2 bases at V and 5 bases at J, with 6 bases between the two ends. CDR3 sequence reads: CASSLGPTEAFF. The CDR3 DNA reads TGTGCCAGCAGTTTAGGGCCGACTGAAGCTTTCTTT.

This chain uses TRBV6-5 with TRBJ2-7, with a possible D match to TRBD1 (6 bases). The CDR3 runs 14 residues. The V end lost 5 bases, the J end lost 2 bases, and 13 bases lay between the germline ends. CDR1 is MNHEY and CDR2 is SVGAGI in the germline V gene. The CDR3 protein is CASSLQTGAYEQYF. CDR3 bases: TGTGCCAGCAGTCTTCAGACAGGCGCCTACGAGCAGTACTTC.

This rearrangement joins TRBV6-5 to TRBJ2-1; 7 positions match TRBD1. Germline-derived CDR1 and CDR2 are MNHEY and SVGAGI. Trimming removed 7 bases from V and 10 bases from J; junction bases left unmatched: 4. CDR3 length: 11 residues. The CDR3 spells CASTRGTEQFF. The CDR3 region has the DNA TGTGCCAGCACCAGGGGGACAGAGCAGTTCTTC.

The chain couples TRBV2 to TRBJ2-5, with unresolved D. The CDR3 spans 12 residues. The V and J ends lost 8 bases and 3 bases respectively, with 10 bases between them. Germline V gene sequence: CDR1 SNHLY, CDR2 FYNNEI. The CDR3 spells CASGHTEETQYF. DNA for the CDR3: TGTGCCAGCGGTCATACGGAAGAGACCCAGTACTTC. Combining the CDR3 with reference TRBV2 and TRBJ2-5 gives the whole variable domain EPEVTQTPSHQVTQMGQEVILRCVPISNHLYFYWYRQILGQKVEFLVSFYNNEISEKSEIFDDQFSVERPDGSNFTLKIRSTKLEDSAMYFCASGHTEETQYFGPGTRLLVL.

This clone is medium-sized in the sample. The CDR3 loop reads CSASAGSNQPQHF. CDR3 DNA sequence: TGCAGTGCTAGTGCGGGAAGCAATCAGCCCCAGCATTTT. The V gene is TRBV20-1, the J gene TRBJ1-5, with no clear D. The CDR3 has 13 residues. The germline CDR1 and CDR2 sequences are DFQATT and SNEGSKA (reference sequence). Trimming shortened V by 3 bases and J by 1 base, and 7 bases separated the two germline ends.

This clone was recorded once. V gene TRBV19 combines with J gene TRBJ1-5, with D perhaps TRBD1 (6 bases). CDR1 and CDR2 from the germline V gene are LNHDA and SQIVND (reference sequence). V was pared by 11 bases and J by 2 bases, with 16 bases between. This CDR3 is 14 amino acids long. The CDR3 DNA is TGTGCCTCCGCCAGAGGGGGTGGCAATCAGCCCCAGCATTTT. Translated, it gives CASARGGGNQPQHF. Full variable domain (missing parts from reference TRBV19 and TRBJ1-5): DGGITQSPKYLFRKEGQNVTLSCEQNLNHDAMYWYRQDPGQGLRLIYYSQIVNDFQKGDIAEGYSVSREKKESFPLTVTSAQKNPTAFYLCASARGGGNQPQHFGDGTRLSIL.

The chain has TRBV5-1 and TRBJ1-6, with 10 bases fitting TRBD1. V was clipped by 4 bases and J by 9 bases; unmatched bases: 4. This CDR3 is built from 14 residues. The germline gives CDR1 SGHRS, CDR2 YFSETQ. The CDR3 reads CASSPGQGGSPLHF. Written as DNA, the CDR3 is TGCGCCAGCAGCCCCGGACAGGGGGGTTCACCCCTCCACTTT.

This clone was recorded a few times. The DNA for the CDR3 is TGTGCCAGCAGCTCACAGGGGGTGGGTAATTCACCCCTCCACTTT. This codes for CASSSQGVGNSPLHF. The chain combines TRBV11-2 with TRBJ1-6, with 8 nucleotides matching TRBD1. Germline lookup yields CDR1 SGHAT and CDR2 FQNNGV. The CDR3 totals 15 residues. The V segment lost 4 bases and the J segment 6 bases; nucleotides outside the gene matches: 5. The variable domain in full, completed from reference TRBV11-2 and TRBJ1-6, reads EAGVAQSPRYKIIEKRQSVAFWCNPISGHATLYWYQQILGQGPKLLIQFQNNGVVDDSQLPKDRFSAERLKGVDSTLKIQPAKLEDSAVYLCASSSQGVGNSPLHFGNGTRLTVT.

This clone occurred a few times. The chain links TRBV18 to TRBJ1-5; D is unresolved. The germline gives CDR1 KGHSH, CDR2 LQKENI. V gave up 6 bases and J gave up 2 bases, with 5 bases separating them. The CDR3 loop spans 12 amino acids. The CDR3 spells CASSPGNQPQHF. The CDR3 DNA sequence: TGTGCCAGCTCCCCCGGCAATCAGCCCCAGCATTTT.

CDR3 in DNA: TGTGCCAGTAGATGGGAGGGGTCAGGTCAGAACACTGAAGCTTTCTTT. Amino acids: CASRWEGSGQNTEAFF. The gene calls are TRBV19 and TRBJ1-1, with D possibly TRBD1 on 5 matching bases. V shed 6 bases and J shed 1 base, with 18 bases lying between them. The CDR3 loop spans 16 amino acids. The germline gives CDR1 LNHDA, CDR2 SQIVND (reference sequence).

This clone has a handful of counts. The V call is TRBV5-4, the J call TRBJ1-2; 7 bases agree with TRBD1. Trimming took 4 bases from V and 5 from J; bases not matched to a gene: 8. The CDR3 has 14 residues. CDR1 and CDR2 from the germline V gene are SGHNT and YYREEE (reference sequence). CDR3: CASSRGGVGYGYTF. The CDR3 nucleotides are TGTGCCAGCAGCCGAGGGGGCGTAGGGTATGGCTACACCTTC.

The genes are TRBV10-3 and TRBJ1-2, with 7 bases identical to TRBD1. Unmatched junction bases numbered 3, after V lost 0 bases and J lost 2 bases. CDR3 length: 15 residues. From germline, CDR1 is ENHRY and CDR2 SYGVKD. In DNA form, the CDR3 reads TGTGCCATCAGTGAGTCGACAGGGCCCAACTATGGCTACACCTTC. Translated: CAISESTGPNYGYTF.

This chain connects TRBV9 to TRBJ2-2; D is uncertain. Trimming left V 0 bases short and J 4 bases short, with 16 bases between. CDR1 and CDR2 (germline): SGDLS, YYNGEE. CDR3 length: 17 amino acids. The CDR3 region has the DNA TGTGCCAGCAGCGTAGCGGGTACGTCTCCGGGCACCGGGGAGCTGTTTTTT. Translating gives CASSVAGTSPGTGELFF.

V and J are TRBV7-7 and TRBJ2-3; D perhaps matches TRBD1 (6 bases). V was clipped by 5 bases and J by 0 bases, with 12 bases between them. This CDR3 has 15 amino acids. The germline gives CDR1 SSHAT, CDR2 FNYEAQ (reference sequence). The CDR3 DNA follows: TGTGCCAGCAGCCGCAGGGGTACGAGCACAGATACGCAGTATTTT. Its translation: CASSRRGTSTDTQYF.

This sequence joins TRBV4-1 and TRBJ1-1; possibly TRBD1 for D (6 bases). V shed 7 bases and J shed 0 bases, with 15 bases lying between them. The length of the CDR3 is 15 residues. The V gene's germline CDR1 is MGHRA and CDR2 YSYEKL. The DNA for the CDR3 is TGCGCCAGCAAAGGACAGAACCAAATGAACACTGAAGCTTTCTTT. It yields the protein CASKGQNQMNTEAFF.

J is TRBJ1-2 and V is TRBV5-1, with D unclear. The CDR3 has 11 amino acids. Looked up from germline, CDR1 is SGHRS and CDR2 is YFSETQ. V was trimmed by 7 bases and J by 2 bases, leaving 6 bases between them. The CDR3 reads CASGLNYGYTF. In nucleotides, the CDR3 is TGCGCCAGCGGACTAAACTATGGCTACACCTTC.

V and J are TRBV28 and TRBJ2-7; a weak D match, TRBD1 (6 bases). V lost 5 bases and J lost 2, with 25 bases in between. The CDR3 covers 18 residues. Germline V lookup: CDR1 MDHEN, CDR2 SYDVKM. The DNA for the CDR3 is TGTGCCAGCAGTCCTACTGACTTCACAGGGATCGTCCCCTACGAGCAGTACTTC. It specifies CASSPTDFTGIVPYEQYF.

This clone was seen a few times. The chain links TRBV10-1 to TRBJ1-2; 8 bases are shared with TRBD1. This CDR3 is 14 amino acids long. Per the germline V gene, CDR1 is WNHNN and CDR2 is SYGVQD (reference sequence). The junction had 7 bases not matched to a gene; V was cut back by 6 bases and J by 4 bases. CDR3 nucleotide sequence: TGCGCCAGCAGCCCGGACAGGGCTGGCTATGGCTACACCTTC. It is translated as CASSPDRAGYGYTF.

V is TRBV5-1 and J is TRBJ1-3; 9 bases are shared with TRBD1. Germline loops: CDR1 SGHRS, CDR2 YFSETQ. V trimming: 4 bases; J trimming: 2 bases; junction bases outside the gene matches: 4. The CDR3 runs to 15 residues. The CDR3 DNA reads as TGCGCCAGCAGCCCGGGGACAGGGACTGGAAACACCATATATTTT. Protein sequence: CASSPGTGTGNTIYF. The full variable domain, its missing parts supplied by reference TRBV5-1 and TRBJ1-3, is KAGVTQTPRYLIKTRGQQVTLSCSPISGHRSVSWYQQTPGQGLQFLFEYFSETQRNKGNFPGRFSGRQFSNSRSEMNVSTLELGDSALYLCASSPGTGTGNTIYFGEGSWLTVV.